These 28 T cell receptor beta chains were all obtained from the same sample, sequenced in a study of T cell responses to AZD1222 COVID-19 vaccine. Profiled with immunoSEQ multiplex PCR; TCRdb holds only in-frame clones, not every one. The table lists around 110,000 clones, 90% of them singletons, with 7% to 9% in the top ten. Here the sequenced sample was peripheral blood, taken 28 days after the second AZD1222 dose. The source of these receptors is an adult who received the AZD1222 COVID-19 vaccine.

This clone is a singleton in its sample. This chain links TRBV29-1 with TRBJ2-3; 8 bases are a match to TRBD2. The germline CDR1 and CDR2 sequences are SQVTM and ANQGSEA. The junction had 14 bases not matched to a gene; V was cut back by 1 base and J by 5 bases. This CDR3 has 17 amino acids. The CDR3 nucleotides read TGCAGCGTTGAAGCCCTAGGACTAGCCGACACAAGAGATACGCAGTATTTT. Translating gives CSVEALGLADTRDTQYF.

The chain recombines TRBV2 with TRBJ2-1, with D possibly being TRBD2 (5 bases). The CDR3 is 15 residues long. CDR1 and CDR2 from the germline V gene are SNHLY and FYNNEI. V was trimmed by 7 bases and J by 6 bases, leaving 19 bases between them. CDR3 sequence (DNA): TGTGCCAGCATAAGGATCCAAGGACTGGGCAATGAGCAGTTCTTC. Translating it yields CASIRIQGLGNEQFF.

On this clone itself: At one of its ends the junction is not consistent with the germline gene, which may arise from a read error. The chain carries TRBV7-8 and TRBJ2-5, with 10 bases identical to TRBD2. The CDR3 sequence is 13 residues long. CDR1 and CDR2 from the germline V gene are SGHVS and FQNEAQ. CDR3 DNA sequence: TGTGCCAGCAGCTTTTCTGGGTTAGCGGGGGGCGACTTC. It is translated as CASSFSGLAGGDF.

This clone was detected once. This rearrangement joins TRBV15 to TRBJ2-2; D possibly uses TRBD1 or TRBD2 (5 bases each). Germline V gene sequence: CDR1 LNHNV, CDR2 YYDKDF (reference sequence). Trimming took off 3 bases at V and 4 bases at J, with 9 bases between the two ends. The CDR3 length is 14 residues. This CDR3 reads CATSRGRSTGELFF. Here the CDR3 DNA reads TGTGCCACCAGCAGGGGACGAAGCACCGGGGAGCTGTTTTTT.

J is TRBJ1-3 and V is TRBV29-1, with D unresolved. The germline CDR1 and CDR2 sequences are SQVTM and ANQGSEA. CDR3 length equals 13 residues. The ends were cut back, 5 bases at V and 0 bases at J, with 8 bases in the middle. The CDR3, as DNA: TGCAGCGTTTCGTATGCCTCTGGAAACACCATATATTTT. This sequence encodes CSVSYASGNTIYF.

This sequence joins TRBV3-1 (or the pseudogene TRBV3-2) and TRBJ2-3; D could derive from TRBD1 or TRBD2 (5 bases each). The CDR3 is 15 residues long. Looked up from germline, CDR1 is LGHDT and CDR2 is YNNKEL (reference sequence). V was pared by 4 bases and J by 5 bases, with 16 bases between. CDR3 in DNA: TGTGCCAGCAGCCTCCACTTGGGGGTTGGAGATACGCAGTATTTT. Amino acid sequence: CASSLHLGVGDTQYF.

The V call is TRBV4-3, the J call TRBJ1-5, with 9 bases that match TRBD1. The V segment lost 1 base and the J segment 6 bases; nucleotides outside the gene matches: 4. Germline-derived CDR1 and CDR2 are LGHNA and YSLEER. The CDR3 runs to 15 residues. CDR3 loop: CASSQVTGGTQPQHF. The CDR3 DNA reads TGCGCCAGCAGCCAAGTAACAGGGGGCACTCAGCCCCAGCATTTT.

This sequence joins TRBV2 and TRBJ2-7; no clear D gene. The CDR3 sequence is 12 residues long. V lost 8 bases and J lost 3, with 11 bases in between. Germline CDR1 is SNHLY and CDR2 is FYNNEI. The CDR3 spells CASGLAIYEQYF. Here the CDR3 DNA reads TGTGCCAGCGGGCTCGCTATCTACGAGCAGTACTTC.

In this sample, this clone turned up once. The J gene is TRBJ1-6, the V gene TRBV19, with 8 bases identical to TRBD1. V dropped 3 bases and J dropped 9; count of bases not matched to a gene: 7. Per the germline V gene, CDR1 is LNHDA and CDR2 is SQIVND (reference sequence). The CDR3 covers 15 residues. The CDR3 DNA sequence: TGTGCCAGTAGTATCAGCACAGGGGGGAGTTCACCCCTCCACTTT. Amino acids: CASSISTGGSSPLHF.

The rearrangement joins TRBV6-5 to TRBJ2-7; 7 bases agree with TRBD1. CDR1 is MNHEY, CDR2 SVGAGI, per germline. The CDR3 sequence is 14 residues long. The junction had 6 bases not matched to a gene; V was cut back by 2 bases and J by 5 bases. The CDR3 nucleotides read TGTGCCAGCAGTTACAGGGGGCTCGATGACGAGCAGTACTTC. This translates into CASSYRGLDDEQYF.

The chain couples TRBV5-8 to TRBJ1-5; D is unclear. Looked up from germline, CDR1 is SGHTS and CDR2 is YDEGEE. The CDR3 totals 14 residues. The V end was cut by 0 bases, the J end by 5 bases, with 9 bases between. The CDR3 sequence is CASSLGQYYQPQHF. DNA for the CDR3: TGTGCCAGCAGCTTGGGCCAATACTATCAGCCCCAGCATTTT. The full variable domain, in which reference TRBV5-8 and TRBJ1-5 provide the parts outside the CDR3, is EAGVTQSPTHLIKTRGQQATLRCSPISGHTSVYWYQQALGLGLQFLLWYDEGEERNRGNFPPRFSGRQFPNYSSELNVNALELEDSALYLCASSLGQYYQPQHFGDGTRLSIL.

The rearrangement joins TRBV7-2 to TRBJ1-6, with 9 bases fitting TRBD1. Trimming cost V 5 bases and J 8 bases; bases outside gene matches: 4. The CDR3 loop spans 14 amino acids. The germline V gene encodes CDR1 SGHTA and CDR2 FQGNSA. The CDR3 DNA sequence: TGTGCCAGCAGCAACGGACAGGGGTATTCACCCCTCCACTTT. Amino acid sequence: CASSNGQGYSPLHF.

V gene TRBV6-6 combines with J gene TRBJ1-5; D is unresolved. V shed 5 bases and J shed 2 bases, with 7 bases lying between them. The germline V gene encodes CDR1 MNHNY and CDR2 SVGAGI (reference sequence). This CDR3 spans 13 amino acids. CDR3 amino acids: CASSPSGNQPQHF. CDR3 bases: TGTGCCAGCAGTCCCTCCGGCAATCAGCCCCAGCATTTT.

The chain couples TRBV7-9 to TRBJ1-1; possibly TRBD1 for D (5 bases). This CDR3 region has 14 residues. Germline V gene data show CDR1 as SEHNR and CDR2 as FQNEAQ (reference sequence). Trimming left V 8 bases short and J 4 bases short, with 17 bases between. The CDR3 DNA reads TGTGCCAGCTTCGCGGCGGCAGGGCGCACTGAAGCTTTCTTT. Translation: CASFAAAGRTEAFF. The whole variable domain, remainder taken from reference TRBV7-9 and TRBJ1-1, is DTGVSQNPRHKITKRGQNVTFRCDPISEHNRLYWYRQTLGQGPEFLTYFQNEAQLEKSRLLSDRFSAERPKGSFSTLEIQRTEQGDSAMYLCASFAAAGRTEAFFGQGTRLTVV.

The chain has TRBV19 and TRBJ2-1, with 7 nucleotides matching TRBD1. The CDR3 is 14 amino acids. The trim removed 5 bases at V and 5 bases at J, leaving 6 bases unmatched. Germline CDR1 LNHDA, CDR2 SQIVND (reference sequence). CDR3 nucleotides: TGTGCCAGTAGTCTCCCGGGACAGAACAATGAGCAGTTCTTC. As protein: CASSLPGQNNEQFF.

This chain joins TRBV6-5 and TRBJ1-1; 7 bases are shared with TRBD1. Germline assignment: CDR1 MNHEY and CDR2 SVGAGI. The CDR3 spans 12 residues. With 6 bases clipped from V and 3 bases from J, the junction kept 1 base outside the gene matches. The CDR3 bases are TGTGCCAGCAGCGACAGGGACACTGAAGCTTTCTTT. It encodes CASSDRDTEAFF.

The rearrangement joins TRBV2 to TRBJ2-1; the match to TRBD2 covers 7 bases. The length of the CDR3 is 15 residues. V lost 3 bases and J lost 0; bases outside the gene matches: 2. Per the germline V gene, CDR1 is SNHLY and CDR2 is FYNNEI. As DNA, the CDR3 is TGTGCCAGCAGTGACCAGCGGGGCTCCTACAATGAGCAGTTCTTC. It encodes CASSDQRGSYNEQFF.

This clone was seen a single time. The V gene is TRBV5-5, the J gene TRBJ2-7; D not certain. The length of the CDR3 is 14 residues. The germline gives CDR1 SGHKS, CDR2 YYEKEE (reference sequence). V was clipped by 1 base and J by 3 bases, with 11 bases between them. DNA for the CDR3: TGTGCCAGCAGCTTGACTGAAAGGGACTACGAGCAGTACTTC. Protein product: CASSLTERDYEQYF.

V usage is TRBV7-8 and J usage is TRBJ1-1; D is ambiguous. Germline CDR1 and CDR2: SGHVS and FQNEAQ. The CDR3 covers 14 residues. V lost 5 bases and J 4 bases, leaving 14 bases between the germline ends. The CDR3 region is CASSALTMTTEAFF. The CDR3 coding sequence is TGTGCCAGCAGCGCACTTACAATGACCACTGAAGCTTTCTTT.

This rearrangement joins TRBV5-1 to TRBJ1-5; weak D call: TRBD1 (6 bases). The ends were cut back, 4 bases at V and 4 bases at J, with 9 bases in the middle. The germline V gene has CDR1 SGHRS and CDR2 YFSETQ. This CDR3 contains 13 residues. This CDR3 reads CASSADRNQPQHF. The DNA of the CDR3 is TGCGCCAGCAGCGCAGACAGGAATCAGCCCCAGCATTTT.

The DNA for the CDR3 is TGTGCCAGCATCCCAGGGATCTCCTACGAGCAGTACTTC. Translating gives CASIPGISYEQYF. The chain joins TRBV5-8 to TRBJ2-7; possibly TRBD1 for D (5 bases). Trimming removed 6 bases at V and 0 bases at J, with 10 bases between. Germline assignment: CDR1 SGHTS and CDR2 YDEGEE. The CDR3 length is 13 residues.

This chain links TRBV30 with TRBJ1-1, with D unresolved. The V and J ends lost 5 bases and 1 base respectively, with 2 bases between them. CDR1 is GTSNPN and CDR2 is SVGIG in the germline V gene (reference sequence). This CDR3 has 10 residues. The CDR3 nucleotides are TGTGCCTGGGCGAACACTGAAGCTTTCTTT. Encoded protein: CAWANTEAFF. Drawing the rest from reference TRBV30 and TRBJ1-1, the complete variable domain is SQTIHQWPATLVQPVGSPLSLECTVEGTSNPNLYWYRQAAGRGLQLLFYSVGIGQISSEVPQNLSASRPQDRQFILSSKKLLLSDSGFYLCAWANTEAFFGQGTRLTVV.

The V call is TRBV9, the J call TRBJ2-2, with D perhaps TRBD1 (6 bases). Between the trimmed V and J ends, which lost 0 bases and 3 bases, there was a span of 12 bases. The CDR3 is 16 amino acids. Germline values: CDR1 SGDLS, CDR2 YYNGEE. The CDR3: CASSVEGGHYTGELFF. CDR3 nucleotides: TGTGCCAGCAGCGTAGAAGGGGGACACTACACCGGGGAGCTGTTTTTT.

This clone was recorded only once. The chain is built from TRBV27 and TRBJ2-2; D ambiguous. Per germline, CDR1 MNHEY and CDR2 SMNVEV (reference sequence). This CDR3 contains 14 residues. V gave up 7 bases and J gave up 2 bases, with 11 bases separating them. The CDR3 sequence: CASKRRQNTGELFF. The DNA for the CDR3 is TGTGCCAGCAAAAGAAGACAAAACACCGGGGAGCTGTTTTTT.

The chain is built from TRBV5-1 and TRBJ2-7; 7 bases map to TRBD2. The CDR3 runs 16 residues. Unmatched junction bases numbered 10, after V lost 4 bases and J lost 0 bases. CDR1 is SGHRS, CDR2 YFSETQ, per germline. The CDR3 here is CASSPRWEGSSYEQYF. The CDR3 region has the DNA TGCGCCAGCAGCCCACGTTGGGAGGGTAGCTCCTACGAGCAGTACTTC.

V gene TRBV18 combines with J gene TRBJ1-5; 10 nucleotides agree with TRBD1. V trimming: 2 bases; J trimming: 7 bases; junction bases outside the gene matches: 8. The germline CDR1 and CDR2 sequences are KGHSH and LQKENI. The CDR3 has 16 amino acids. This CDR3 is CASSPNWDRGVQPQHF. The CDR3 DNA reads TGTGCCAGCTCACCAAATTGGGACAGGGGTGTGCAGCCCCAGCATTTT.

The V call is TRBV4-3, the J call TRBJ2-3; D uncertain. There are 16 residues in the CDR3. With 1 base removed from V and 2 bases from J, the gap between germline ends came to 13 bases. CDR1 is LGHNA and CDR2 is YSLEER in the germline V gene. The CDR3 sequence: CASSQGSARYTDTQYF. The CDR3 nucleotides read TGCGCCAGCAGCCAAGGGTCCGCTCGATACACAGATACGCAGTATTTT.

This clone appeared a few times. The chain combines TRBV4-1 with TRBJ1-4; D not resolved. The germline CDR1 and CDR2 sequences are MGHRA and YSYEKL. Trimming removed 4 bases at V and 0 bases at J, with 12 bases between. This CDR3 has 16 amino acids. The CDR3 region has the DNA TGCGCCAGCAGCCCCGGTTGGGAGTCAACTAATGAAAAACTGTTTTTT. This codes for CASSPGWESTNEKLFF.